This TCR beta chain was retrieved from a study of cytomegalovirus exposure and HLA in healthy donors. Looking at the study overall: Genetic ancestry analysis placed approximately 78% of the roughly 400 donors that were genotyped in the Caucasian-associated cluster.

Amplification used 60 Vbeta primers and 13 Jbeta primers. Repertoires were generated with immunoSEQ multiplex PCR, while TCRdb's copy carries only in-frame clones and drops some. The sample has about 90,000 clones; around two thirds are singletons. This clone has at least ten counts. Germline CDR1 SGHKS, CDR2 YYEKEE (reference sequence). CDR3 size: 15 residues. Trimming at V came to 3 bases and at J to 0 bases, leaving 4 bases not matched to a gene. The TCR comes from a woman aged 30 to 39 in good health and CMV-seropositive. This chain links TRBV5-5 with TRBJ2-7, with 9 positions matching TRBD1. Sequenced: PBMCs. CDR3 coding DNA: TGTGCCAGCAGCTCGACGACAGGGGGCTCCTACGAGCAGTACTTC. Translated: CASSSTTGGSYEQYF.